One sample yielded the 23 T cell receptor beta chains listed below, sequenced in a study of immune cell composition in non-small cell lung cancer. Sequenced by immunoSEQ multiplex PCR; TCRdb stores in-frame clones only, minus some. Found here are 13,000 to 15,000 clones, roughly 74% of them singletons; the top ten hold 14%. Sequenced input: lung tumor tissue. The source is a human donor with non-small cell lung cancer.

This chain joins TRBV30 and TRBJ2-1, with a possible D match to TRBD2 (5 bases). V lost 0 bases to trimming and J lost 2 bases, with 5 bases between them. There are 13 residues in the CDR3. Germline CDR1 reads GTSNPN; CDR2 reads SVGIG (reference sequence). For the CDR3, the DNA is TGTGCCTGGAGTGTAGCGGCCTACAATGAGCAGTTCTTC. Translated, it gives CAWSVAAYNEQFF.

This chain links TRBV7-2 with TRBJ2-5; 13 bases fit TRBD2. J lost 1 base, V lost 5 bases, and 4 bases had no gene match. Looked up from germline, CDR1 is SGHTA and CDR2 is FQGNSA. The CDR3 contains 16 residues. The CDR3 loop reads CASSQGLAGAQETQYF. The CDR3 nucleotides read TGTGCCAGCAGCCAAGGACTAGCGGGAGCCCAAGAGACCCAGTACTTC.

The chain links TRBV5-4 to TRBJ2-1, with a weak D call TRBD2 (5 bases). CDR3 length equals 12 residues. The V end lost 2 bases, the J end lost 9 bases, and 9 bases lay between the germline ends. Per the germline V gene, CDR1 is SGHNT and CDR2 is YYREEE (reference sequence). The CDR3 bases are TGTGCCAGCAGCTTTAGCGAGGGTGAGCAGTTCTTC. It is translated as CASSFSEGEQFF.

The gene calls are TRBV5-1 and TRBJ2-3; D unresolved. Germline V gene sequence: CDR1 SGHRS, CDR2 YFSETQ. CDR3 length equals 11 residues. The ends were cut back, 3 bases at V and 5 bases at J, with 4 bases in the middle. The CDR3 spells CASSSLDTQYF. CDR3 nucleotides: TGCGCCAGCAGCTCACTAGATACGCAGTATTTT.

The chain is built from TRBV2 and TRBJ1-2; D gene unclear. The CDR3 sequence is 15 residues long. V was cut by 0 bases and J by 4 bases, with 12 bases left in between. CDR1 SNHLY and CDR2 FYNNEI come from the germline V gene. DNA for the CDR3: TGTGCCAGCAGTGAAGCGCGGAGGACCGGCTATGGCTACACCTTC. This encodes CASSEARRTGYGYTF.

The chain has TRBV5-1 and TRBJ2-5; 11 bases agree with TRBD2. The end of the DNA fits TRBJ2-7 better, so the J call may be wrong. Germline CDR1 SGHRS, CDR2 YFSETQ. The CDR3 totals 15 residues. The CDR3 DNA follows: TGCGCCAGCAGCATCGGGACTAGCGGCCTCAACGAGCAGTACTTC. It encodes CASSIGTSGLNEQYF.

Only one count was recorded for this clone. V and J are TRBV9 and TRBJ2-1; a weak D match, TRBD1 (5 bases). The length of the CDR3 is 15 residues. With 2 bases removed from V and 2 bases from J, the gap between germline ends came to 11 bases. CDR1 and CDR2 from the germline V gene are SGDLS and YYNGEE. The CDR3 DNA reads as TGTGCCAGCAGCGTTTACCAGGGTACCTACAATGAGCAGTTCTTC. This gives the protein CASSVYQGTYNEQFF.

V is TRBV7-2 and J is TRBJ2-7; TRBD1 matches at 8 bases. Germline V gene sequence: CDR1 SGHTA, CDR2 FQGNSA. V shed 5 bases, J shed 1 base, and the junction held 4 bases outside the gene matches. This CDR3 has 14 residues. DNA of the CDR3: TGTGCCAGCAGCACAAGGACAGGGTCCTACGAGCAGTACTTC. This sequence encodes CASSTRTGSYEQYF.

The rearrangement links TRBV7-8 to TRBJ1-4; 11 positions agree with TRBD1. In germline, CDR1 is SGHVS, CDR2 FQNEAQ. V was clipped by 3 bases and J by 1 base; unmatched bases: 7. This CDR3 region has 18 residues. This chain's CDR3 is CASSFLYGTGGTNEKLFF. The CDR3 coding sequence is TGTGCCAGCAGCTTCCTCTACGGGACAGGGGGAACTAATGAAAAACTGTTTTTT. The complete variable domain, with remaining parts taken from reference TRBV7-8 and TRBJ1-4, reads GAGVSQSPRYKVAKRGQDVALRCDPISGHVSLFWYQQALGQGPEFLTYFQNEAQLDKSGLPSDRFFAERPEGSVSTLKIQRTQQEDSAVYLCASSFLYGTGGTNEKLFFGSGTQLSVL.

V is TRBV6-5 and J is TRBJ1-2, with 7 bases identical to TRBD1. V dropped 5 bases and J dropped 2; count of bases not matched to a gene: 5. This CDR3 comprises 14 residues. Germline V gene data show CDR1 as MNHEY and CDR2 as SVGAGI. In DNA, the CDR3 is TGTGCCAGCAGTCCCGGGACAGCAAACTATGGCTACACCTTC. This sequence encodes CASSPGTANYGYTF.

About this clone itself: Its ends do not fully match the called genes, so a read error is possible. The gene calls are TRBV5-5 and TRBJ2-7; 10 nucleotides match TRBD1. The CDR3 is 16 amino acids. Looked up from germline, CDR1 is SGHKS and CDR2 is YYEKEE (reference sequence). CDR3 nucleotide sequence: TGCGCCAGCAGCCCCCTCGGGACAGGGGAATCCTACGAGCAGTACTTC. As protein: CASSPLGTGESYEQYF.

The gene calls are TRBV9 and TRBJ2-7; D is ambiguous. V was cut by 7 bases and J by 3 bases, with 17 bases left in between. The germline V gene has CDR1 SGDLS and CDR2 YYNGEE. This CDR3 region has 14 residues. CDR3 coding DNA: TGTGCCAGCTCCCCGTCTCTCCTTTACTACGAGCAGTACTTC. Its translation is CASSPSLLYYEQYF.

The chain is built from TRBV5-1 and TRBJ2-7; 12 bases agree with TRBD2. CDR1 is SGHRS, CDR2 YFSETQ, per germline. This CDR3 comprises 14 residues. Losses at the gene ends were 4 bases for V and 5 bases for J; bases not matched to a gene: 4. The CDR3 bases are TGCGCCAGCAGCGTGGGACTAGCGGGCGACGAGCAGTACTTC. It specifies CASSVGLAGDEQYF.

This clone was seen a handful of times. CDR3 in DNA: TGTGCCAGCAACCCCTTTGACAGGGCCACAGATACGCAGTATTTT. Protein: CASNPFDRATDTQYF. This chain uses TRBV5-6 with TRBJ2-3; 7 nucleotides agree with TRBD1. The CDR3 is 15 amino acids. V gave up 6 bases and J gave up 2 bases; unmatched junction bases: 9. CDR1 and CDR2 (germline): SGHDT, YYEEEE.

The chain uses TRBV9 and TRBJ2-3; the match to TRBD1 covers 10 bases. The CDR3 totals 15 residues. CDR1 SGDLS and CDR2 YYNGEE come from the germline V gene. J was trimmed by 6 bases and V by 4 bases; bases with no gene match: 8. The DNA of the CDR3 is TGTGCCAGCAGCTTGCGGACAGGGGGACCCGATACGCAGTATTTT. Its protein is CASSLRTGGPDTQYF.

V and J are TRBV28 and TRBJ2-7; 8 bases are a match to TRBD2. With 6 bases clipped from V and 4 bases from J, the junction kept 8 bases outside the gene matches. The CDR3 covers 14 residues. Germline V gives CDR1 MDHEN, CDR2 SYDVKM. CDR3 in amino acids: CASRRGAGGYEQYF. Here the CDR3 DNA reads TGTGCCAGCAGGCGGGGGGCAGGCGGTTACGAGCAGTACTTC.

The rearrangement joins TRBV5-1 to TRBJ1-4; 7 nucleotides match TRBD1. The CDR3 has 14 amino acids. With 4 bases clipped from V and 4 bases from J, the junction kept 4 bases outside the gene matches. Per germline, CDR1 SGHRS and CDR2 YFSETQ. The DNA for the CDR3 is TGCGCCAGCAGCCACAGGGGAAGTAATGAAAAACTGTTTTTT. Translating it yields CASSHRGSNEKLFF.

The V and J genes are TRBV19 and TRBJ1-2, with 7 bases lining up with TRBD1. J gave up 4 bases and V 2 bases, and 4 bases lay outside the gene matches. The CDR3 length is 14 residues. Germline CDR1 LNHDA, CDR2 SQIVND (reference sequence). In DNA form, the CDR3 reads TGTGCCAGTAGTATACTAGCAGGGGGCTATGGCTACACCTTC. It is translated as CASSILAGGYGYTF.

The chain combines TRBV5-1 with TRBJ2-5, with D maybe TRBD1 (5 bases). CDR3 length: 13 amino acids. V lost 3 bases to trimming and J lost 5 bases, with 11 bases between them. Germline-derived CDR1 and CDR2 are SGHRS and YFSETQ. The CDR3, as DNA: TGCGCCAGCAGCTCCACAGGTTTGGAGACCCAGTACTTC. It yields the protein CASSSTGLETQYF.

This clone was recorded once. The chain is built from TRBV7-3 and TRBJ2-1, with 8 bases identical to TRBD1. Looked up from germline, CDR1 is SGHTA and CDR2 is FQGTGA. Trimming took 5 bases from V and 5 from J; bases not matched to a gene: 8. CDR3 size: 15 residues. The CDR3, as DNA: TGTGCCAGCAGCAAGGACAGGGTGGCTAACAATGAGCAGTTCTTC. Protein product: CASSKDRVANNEQFF.

The gene calls are TRBV28 and TRBJ2-2, with 14 bases fitting TRBD2. V lost 8 bases and J lost 4; bases outside the gene matches: 9. Germline V gene data show CDR1 as MDHEN and CDR2 as SYDVKM. The CDR3 contains 17 residues. CDR3 sequence reads: CASSGTSGSDFTGELFF. The DNA for the CDR3 is TGTGCCAGCTCCGGGACTAGCGGGAGCGACTTCACCGGGGAGCTGTTTTTT.

This clone turned up a few times. V and J are TRBV7-6 and TRBJ1-5, with TRBD1 matching over 9 bases. Per the germline V gene, CDR1 is SGHVS and CDR2 is FNYEAQ. V was pared by 5 bases and J by 6 bases, with 8 bases of the junction left unmatched. The CDR3 has 15 residues. CDR3 DNA sequence: TGTGCCAGCAGCCCCTCAACAGGGGGCACTCAGCCCCAGCATTTT. Encoded protein: CASSPSTGGTQPQHF.

The chain couples TRBV7-9 to TRBJ1-4; D might be TRBD1 (6 bases). The germline V gene has CDR1 SEHNR and CDR2 FQNEAQ (reference sequence). Trimming stripped 5 bases from V and 4 bases from J, with 14 bases between. The CDR3 runs 15 residues. The CDR3 sequence is CASSPGQWGNEKLFF. The CDR3 DNA follows: TGTGCCAGCAGCCCCGGACAGTGGGGTAATGAAAAACTGTTTTTT.